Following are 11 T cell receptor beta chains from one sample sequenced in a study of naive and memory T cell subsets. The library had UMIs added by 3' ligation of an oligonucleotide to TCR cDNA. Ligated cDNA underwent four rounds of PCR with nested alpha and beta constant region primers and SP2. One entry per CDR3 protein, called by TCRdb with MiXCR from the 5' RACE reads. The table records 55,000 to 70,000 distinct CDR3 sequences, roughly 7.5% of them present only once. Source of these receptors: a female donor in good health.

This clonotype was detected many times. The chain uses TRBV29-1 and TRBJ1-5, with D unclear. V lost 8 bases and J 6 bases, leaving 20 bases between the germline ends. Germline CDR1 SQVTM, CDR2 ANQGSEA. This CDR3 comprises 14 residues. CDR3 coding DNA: TGCAGCCCCCTCGAGCGTAGAGTACTTCAGCCCCAGCATTTT. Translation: CSPLERRVLQPQHF.

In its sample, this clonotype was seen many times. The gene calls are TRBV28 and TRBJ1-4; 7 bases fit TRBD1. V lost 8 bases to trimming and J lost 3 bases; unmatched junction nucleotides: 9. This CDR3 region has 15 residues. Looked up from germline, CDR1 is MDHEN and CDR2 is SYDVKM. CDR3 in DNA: TGTGCCAGCCGCTCCCAGGGACAGTCTAATGAAAAACTGTTTTTT. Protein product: CASRSQGQSNEKLFF.

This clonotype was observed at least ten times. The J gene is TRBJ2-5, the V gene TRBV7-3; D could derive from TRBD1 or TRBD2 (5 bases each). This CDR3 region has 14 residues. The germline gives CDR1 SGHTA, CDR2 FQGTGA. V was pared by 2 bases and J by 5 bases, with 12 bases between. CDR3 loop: CASSLAGWGETQYF. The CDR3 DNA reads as TGTGCCAGCAGCTTAGCGGGCTGGGGGGAGACCCAGTACTTC.

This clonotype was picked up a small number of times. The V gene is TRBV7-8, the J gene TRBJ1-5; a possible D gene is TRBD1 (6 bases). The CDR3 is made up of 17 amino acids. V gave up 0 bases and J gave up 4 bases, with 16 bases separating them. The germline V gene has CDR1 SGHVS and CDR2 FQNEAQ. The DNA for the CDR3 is TGTGCCAGCAGCTTAGCCTGGAGGGGGGCACGAAATCAGCCCCAGCATTTT. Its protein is CASSLAWRGARNQPQHF.

The CDR3 bases are TGTGCCAGCAGTAAAATACTGAGTTCCGACGAGCAGTACTTC. Protein: CASSKILSSDEQYF. The rearrangement links TRBV2 to TRBJ2-7; D gene uncertain. This CDR3 has 14 residues. Germline-derived CDR1 and CDR2 are SNHLY and FYNNEI. V was shortened by 5 bases and J by 5 bases, with 16 bases between the two germline ends.

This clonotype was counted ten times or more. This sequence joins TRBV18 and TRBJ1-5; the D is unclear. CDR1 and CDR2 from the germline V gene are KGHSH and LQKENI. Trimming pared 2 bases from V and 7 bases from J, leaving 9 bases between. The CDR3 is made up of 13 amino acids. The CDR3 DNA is TGTGCCAGCTCACCAGCGACATCCCAGCCCCAGCATTTT. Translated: CASSPATSQPQHF.

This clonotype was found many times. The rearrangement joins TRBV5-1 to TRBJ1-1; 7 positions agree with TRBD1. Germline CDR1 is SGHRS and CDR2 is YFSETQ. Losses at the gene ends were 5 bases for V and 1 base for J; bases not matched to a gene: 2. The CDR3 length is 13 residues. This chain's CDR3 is CASRDRPNTEAFF. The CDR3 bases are TGCGCCAGCAGGGACAGGCCGAACACTGAAGCTTTCTTT.

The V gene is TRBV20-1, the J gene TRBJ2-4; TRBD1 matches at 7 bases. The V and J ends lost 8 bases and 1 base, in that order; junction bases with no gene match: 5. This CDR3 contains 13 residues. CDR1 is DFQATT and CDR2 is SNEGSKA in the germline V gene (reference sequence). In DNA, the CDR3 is TGCAGTCCTTCACAGGGGGCCAAAAACATTCAGTACTTC. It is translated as CSPSQGAKNIQYF.

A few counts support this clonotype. The CDR3: CASSFAGETQYF. The CDR3 region has the DNA TGTGCCAGCAGCTTCGCGGGGGAGACCCAGTACTTC. The chain carries TRBV7-2 and TRBJ2-5; the D gene is possibly TRBD2 (6 bases). Germline V CDR1 and CDR2: SGHTA, FQGNSA. This CDR3 is 12 amino acids long. V gave up 3 bases and J gave up 5 bases, with 7 bases separating them.

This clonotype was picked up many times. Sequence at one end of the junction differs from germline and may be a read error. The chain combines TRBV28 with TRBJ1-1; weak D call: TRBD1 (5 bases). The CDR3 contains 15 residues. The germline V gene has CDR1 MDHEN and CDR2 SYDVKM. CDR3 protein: CASKGQGAWWADAFF. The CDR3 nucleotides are TGTGCCAGCAAGGGCCAGGGAGCGTGGTGGGCTGACGCTTTCTTT.

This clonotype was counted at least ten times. The DNA for the CDR3 is TGTGCCAGCAGTTACTCCAGACAGGATACGCAGTATTTT. It yields the protein CASSYSRQDTQYF. V and J are TRBV6-2 or TRBV6-3 and TRBJ2-3; D perhaps matches TRBD1 (5 bases). V gave up 0 bases and J gave up 6 bases, with 7 bases separating them. Per the germline V gene, CDR1 is MNHEY and CDR2 is SVGEGT. The CDR3 has 13 residues.